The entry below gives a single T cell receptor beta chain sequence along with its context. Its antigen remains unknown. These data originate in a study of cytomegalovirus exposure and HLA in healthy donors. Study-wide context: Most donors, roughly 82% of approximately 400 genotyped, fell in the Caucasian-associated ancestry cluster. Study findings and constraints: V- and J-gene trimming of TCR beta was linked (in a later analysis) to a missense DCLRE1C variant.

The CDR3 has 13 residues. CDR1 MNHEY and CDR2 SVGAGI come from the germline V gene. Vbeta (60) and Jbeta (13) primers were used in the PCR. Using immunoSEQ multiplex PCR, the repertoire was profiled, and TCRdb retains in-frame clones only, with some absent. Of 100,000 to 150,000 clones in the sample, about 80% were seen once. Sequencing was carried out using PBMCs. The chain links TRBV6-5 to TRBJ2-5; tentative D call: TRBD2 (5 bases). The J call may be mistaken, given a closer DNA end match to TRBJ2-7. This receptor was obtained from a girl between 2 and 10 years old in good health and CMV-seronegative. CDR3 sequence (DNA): TGTGCCAGCAGTAGGACTGACTCCTACGAGCAGTACTTC. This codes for CASSRTDSYEQYF.